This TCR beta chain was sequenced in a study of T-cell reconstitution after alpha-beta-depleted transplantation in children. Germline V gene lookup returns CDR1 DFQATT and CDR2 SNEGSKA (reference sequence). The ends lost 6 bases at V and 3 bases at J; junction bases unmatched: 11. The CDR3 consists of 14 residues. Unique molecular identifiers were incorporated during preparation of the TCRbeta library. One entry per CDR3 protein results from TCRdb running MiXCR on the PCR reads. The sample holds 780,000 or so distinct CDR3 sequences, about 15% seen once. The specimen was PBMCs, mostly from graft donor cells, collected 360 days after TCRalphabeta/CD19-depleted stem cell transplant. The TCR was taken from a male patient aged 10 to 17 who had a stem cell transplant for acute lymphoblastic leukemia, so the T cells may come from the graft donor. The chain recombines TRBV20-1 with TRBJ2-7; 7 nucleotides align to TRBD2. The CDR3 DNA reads TGCAGTGCGTCATTCGGGGAGGGCTTCTACGAGCAGTACTTC. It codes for CSASFGEGFYEQYF.